This entry lists 2 T cell receptor beta chains sequenced from one sample in a study of blood T cells in healthy people across ages. Alongside a J-beta primer mix, a sample-barcoded 5' primer served in a second PCR lasting about 7 to 11 cycles. From the 5' RACE reads, TCRdb called clonotypes with MiXCR, one entry per CDR3 protein. This sample has approximately 1.5 million distinct CDR3 sequences, with roughly two fifths found just once. Specimen: blood. The receptor set was obtained from a woman in her late teens or twenties in good health.

The table lists this clonotype with a few counts. This chain uses TRBV18 with TRBJ2-5; 9 bases match TRBD1. V was pared by 0 bases and J by 4 bases, with 9 bases of the junction left unmatched. The CDR3 contains 17 residues. Germline loops: CDR1 KGHSH, CDR2 LQKENI. This CDR3 reads CASSPPGQGLLRETQYF. CDR3 bases: TGTGCCAGCTCACCACCGGGACAGGGATTGTTGAGAGAGACCCAGTACTTC.

The chain joins TRBV27 to TRBJ1-1; D not resolved. The CDR3 spans 13 residues. Germline V gene data show CDR1 as MNHEY and CDR2 as SMNVEV (reference sequence). V gave up 5 bases and J gave up 9 bases, with 16 bases separating them. This chain's CDR3 is CASSEFQTPQAFF. CDR3 in DNA: TGTGCCAGCAGTGAATTCCAGACACCTCAAGCTTTCTTT.